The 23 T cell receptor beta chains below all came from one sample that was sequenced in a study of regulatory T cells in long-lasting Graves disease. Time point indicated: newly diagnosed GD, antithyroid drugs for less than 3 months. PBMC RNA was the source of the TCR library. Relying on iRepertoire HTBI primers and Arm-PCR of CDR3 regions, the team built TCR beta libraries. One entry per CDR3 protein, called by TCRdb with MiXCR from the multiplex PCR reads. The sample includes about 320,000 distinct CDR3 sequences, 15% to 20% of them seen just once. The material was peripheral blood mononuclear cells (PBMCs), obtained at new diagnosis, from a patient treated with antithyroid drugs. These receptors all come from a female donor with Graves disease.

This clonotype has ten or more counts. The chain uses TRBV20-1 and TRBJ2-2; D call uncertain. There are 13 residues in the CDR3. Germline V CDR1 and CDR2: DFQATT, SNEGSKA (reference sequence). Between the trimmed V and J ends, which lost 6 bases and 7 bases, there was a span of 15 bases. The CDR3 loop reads CSASDTRVGELFF. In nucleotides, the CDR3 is TGCAGTGCCAGTGACACCCGTGTCGGGGAGCTGTTTTTT.

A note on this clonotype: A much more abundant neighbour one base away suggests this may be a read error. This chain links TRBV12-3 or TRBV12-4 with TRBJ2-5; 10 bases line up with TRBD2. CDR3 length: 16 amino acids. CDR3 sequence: CASSLVTSGRQEAQYF. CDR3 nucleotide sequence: TGTGCCAGCAGTTTAGTGACTAGCGGGCGCCAAGAGGCCCAGTACTTC.

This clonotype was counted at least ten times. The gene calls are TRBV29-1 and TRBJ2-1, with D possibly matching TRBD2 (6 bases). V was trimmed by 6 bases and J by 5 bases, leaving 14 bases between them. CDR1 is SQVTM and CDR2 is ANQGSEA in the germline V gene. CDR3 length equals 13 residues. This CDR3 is CSVRREFDNEQFF. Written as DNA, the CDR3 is TGCAGCGTGAGACGGGAGTTCGACAATGAGCAGTTCTTC.

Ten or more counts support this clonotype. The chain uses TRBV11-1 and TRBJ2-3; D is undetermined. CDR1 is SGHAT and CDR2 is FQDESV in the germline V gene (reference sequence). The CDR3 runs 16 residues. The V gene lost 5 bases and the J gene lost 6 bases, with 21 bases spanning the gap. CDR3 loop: CASSDGSLIIEDTQYF. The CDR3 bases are TGTGCCAGCAGCGACGGGTCCCTTATTATAGAGGATACGCAGTATTTT.

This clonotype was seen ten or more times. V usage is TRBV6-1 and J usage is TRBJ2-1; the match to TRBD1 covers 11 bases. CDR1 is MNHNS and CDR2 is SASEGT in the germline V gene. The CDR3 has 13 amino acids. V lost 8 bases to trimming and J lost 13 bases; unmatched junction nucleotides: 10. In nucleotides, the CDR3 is TGTGCCAGCTGGACAGGGGGCCCCAAAGCACAGTTCTTC. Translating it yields CASWTGGPKAQFF.

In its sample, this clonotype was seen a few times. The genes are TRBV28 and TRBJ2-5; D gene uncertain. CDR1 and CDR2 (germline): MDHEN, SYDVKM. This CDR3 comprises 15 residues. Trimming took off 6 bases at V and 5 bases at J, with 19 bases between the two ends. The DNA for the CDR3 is TGTGCCAGCAGCCTACACCTGACTGGCTTGGAGACCCAGTACTTC. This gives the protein CASSLHLTGLETQYF.

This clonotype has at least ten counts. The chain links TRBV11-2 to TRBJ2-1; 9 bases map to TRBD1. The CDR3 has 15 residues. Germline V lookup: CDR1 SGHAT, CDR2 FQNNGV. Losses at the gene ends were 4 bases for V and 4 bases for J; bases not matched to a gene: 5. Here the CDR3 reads CASSSGTGPYNEQFF. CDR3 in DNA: TGTGCCAGCAGCTCCGGGACAGGGCCTTACAATGAGCAGTTCTTC.

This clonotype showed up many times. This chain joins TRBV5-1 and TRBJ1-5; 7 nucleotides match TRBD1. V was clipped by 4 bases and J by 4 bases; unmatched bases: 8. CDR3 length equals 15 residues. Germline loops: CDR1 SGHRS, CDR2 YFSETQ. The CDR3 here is CASSPDLTGNQPQHF. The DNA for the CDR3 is TGCGCCAGCAGCCCCGACTTGACAGGGAATCAGCCCCAGCATTTT.

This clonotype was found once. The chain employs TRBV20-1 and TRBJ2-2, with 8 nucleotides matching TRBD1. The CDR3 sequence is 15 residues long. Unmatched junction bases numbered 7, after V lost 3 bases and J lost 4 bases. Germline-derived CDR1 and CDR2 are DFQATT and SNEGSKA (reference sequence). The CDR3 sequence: CSASPQGAVTGELFF. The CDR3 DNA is TGCAGTGCTAGTCCTCAGGGGGCGGTCACCGGGGAGCTGTTTTTT.

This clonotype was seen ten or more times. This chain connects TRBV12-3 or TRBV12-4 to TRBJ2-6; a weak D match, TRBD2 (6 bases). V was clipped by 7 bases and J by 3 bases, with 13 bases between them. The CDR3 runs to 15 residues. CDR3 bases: TGTGCCAGCAAATGGCCAGCGGGTGGGGCCAACGTCCTGACTTTC. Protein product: CASKWPAGGANVLTF.

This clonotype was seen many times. For the CDR3, the DNA is TGTGCCAGCAGCTTTGACTGGAACAATGAGCAGTTCTTC. This gives the protein CASSFDWNNEQFF. The chain is built from TRBV7-3 and TRBJ2-1; D gene unclear. The CDR3 is 13 amino acids. Trimming took off 3 bases at V and 5 bases at J, with 8 bases between the two ends. Germline V gene lookup returns CDR1 SGHTA and CDR2 FQGTGA.

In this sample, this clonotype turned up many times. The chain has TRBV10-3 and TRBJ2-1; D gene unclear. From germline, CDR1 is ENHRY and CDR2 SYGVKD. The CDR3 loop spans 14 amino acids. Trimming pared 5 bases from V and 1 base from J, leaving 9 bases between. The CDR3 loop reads CAISQDRSYNEQFF. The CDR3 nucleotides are TGTGCCATCAGTCAGGACCGGTCCTACAATGAGCAGTTCTTC.

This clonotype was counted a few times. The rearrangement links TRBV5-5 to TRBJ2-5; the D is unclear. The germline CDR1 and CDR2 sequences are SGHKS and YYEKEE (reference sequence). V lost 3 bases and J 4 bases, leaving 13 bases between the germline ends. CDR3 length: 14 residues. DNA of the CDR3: TGTGCCAGCAGCTCGGACCACCCCCCAGAGACCCAGTACTTC. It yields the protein CASSSDHPPETQYF.

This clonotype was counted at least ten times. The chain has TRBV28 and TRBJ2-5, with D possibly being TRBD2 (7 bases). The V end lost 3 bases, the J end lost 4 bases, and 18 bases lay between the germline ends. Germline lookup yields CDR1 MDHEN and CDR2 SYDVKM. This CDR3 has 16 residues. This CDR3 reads CASSFRRGGGSETQYF. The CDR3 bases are TGTGCCAGCAGTTTCCGTCGTGGGGGGGGCTCAGAGACCCAGTACTTC. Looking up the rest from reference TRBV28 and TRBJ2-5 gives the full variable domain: DVKVTQSSRYLVKRTGEKVFLECVQDMDHENMFWYRQDPGLGLRLIYFSYDVKMKEKGDIPEGYSVSREKKERFSLILESASTNQTSMYLCASSFRRGGGSETQYFGPGTRLLVL.

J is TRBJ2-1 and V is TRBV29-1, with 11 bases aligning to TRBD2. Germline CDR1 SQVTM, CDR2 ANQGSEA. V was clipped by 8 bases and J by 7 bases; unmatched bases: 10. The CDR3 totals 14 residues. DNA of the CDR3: TGCAGCAGTTCCACTAGCGGGAGTGTTAATGAGCAGTTCTTC. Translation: CSSSTSGSVNEQFF.

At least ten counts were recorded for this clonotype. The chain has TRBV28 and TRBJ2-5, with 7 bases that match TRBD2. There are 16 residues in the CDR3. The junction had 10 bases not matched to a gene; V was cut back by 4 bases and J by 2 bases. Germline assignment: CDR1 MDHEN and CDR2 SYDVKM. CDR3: CASSYGQPGGQETQYF. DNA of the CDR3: TGTGCCAGCAGTTACGGTCAACCGGGGGGTCAAGAGACCCAGTACTTC.

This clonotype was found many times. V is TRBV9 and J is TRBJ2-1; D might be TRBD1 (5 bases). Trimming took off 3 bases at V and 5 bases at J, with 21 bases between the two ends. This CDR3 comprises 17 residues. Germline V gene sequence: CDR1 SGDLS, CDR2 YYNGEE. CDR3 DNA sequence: TGTGCCAGCAGCGCCCTCTCCCAGGGTCAGAGGAACAATGAGCAGTTCTTC. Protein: CASSALSQGQRNNEQFF.

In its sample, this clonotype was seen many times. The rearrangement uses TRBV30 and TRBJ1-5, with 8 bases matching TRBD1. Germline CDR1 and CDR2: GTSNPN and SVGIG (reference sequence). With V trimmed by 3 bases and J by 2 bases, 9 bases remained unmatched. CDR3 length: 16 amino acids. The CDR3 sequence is CAWSPWSGQGNQPQHF. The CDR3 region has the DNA TGTGCCTGGAGCCCTTGGTCGGGACAGGGCAATCAGCCCCAGCATTTT.

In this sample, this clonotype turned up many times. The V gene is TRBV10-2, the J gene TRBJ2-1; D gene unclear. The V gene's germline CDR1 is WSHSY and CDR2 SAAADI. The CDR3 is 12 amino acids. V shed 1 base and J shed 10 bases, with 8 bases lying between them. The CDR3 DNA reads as TGCGCCAGCAGTGAGTGGGGTGGGGAGCAGTTCTTC. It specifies CASSEWGGEQFF.

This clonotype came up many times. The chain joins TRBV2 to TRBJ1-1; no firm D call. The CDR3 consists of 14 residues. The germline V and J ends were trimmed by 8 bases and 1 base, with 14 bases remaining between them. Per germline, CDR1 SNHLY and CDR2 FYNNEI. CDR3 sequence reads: CASLLDGGNTEAFF. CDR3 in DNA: TGTGCCAGCCTCCTAGATGGCGGGAACACTGAAGCTTTCTTT.

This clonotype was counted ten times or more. The CDR3, as DNA: TGTGCCAGCAGTTCTTGGCTAGCGGCTTACAATGAGCAGTTCTTC. It encodes CASSSWLAAYNEQFF. V usage is TRBV12-3 or TRBV12-4 and J usage is TRBJ2-1; 7 positions agree with TRBD2. CDR3 length: 15 residues. The V and J ends lost 4 bases and 4 bases, in that order; junction bases with no gene match: 7.

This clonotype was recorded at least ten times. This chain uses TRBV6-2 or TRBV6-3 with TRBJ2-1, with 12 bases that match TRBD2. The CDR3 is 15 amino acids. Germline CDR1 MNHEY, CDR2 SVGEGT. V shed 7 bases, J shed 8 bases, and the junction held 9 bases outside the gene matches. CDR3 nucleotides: TGTGCCAGCAATGAACTAGCGGGAGGTTGGGATGAGCAGTTCTTC. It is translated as CASNELAGGWDEQFF.

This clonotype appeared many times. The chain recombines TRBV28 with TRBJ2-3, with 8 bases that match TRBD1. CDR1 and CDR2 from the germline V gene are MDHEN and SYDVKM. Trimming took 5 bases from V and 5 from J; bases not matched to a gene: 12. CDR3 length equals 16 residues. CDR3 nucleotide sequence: TGTGCCAGCAGTCGAACAACCGGACAGGGAATAGATACGCAGTATTTT. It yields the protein CASSRTTGQGIDTQYF.